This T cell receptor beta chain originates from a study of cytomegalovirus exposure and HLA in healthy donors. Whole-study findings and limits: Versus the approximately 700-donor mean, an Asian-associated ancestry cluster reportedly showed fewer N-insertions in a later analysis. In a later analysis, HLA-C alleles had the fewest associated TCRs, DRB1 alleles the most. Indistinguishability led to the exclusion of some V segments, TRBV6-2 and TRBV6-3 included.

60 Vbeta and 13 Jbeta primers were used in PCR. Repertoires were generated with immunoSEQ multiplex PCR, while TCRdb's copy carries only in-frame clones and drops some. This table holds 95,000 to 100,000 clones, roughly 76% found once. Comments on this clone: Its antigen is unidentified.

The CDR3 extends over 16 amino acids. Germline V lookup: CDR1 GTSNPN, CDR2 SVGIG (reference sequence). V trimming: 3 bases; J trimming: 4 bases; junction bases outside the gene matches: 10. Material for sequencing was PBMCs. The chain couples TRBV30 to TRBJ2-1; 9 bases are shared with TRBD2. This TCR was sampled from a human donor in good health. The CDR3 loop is CAWRSQREERYNEQFF. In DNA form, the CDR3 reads TGTGCCTGGAGGTCGCAGCGGGAGGAGCGATACAATGAGCAGTTCTTC.